The next 27 T cell receptor beta chains were all read from a single sample in a study of blood T cell repertoires in COVID-19. Only in-frame clones appear in the TCRdb table, and some are missing; sequencing was by immunoSEQ multiplex PCR. The table shows under 250,000 clones, with 82% occurring only once. Material: peripheral blood. The origin of the receptors is a woman at least 80 years old with acute or convalescent COVID-19.

A few counts support this clone. V usage is TRBV27 and J usage is TRBJ1-1; 12 positions agree with TRBD1. V shed 4 bases, J shed 11 bases, and the junction held 8 bases outside the gene matches. The length of the CDR3 is 14 residues. Germline V lookup: CDR1 MNHEY, CDR2 SMNVEV (reference sequence). In nucleotides, the CDR3 is TGTGCCAGCAGTTCTTCCGGGACAGGGGGCGAGGCTTTCTTT. Amino acid sequence: CASSSSGTGGEAFF.

This chain uses TRBV2 with TRBJ2-4, with 10 bases identical to TRBD2. This CDR3 has 15 amino acids. V shed 7 bases and J 7 bases; nucleotides not matched to a gene: 10. CDR1 is SNHLY and CDR2 is FYNNEI in the germline V gene. The CDR3 sequence: CASTSGGGPGNIQYF. CDR3 coding DNA: TGTGCCAGCACGAGCGGGGGGGGCCCGGGGAACATTCAGTACTTC.

This clone was picked up a small number of times. The gene calls are TRBV7-3 and TRBJ2-1; 9 bases are a match to TRBD2. CDR1 is SGHTA, CDR2 FQGTGA, per germline. The CDR3 length is 15 residues. J was trimmed by 6 bases and V by 6 bases; bases with no gene match: 9. The chain's CDR3 is CASSFSGGSINEQFF. DNA for the CDR3: TGTGCCAGCAGTTTTAGCGGGGGTTCAATCAATGAGCAGTTCTTC.

V is TRBV24-1 and J is TRBJ2-5; weak D call: TRBD1 (5 bases). CDR3 length: 16 residues. V shed 3 bases and J shed 5 bases, with 18 bases lying between them. Germline lookup yields CDR1 KGHDR and CDR2 SFDVKD. The CDR3 sequence: CATSDRTQGIGETQYF. The CDR3, as DNA: TGTGCCACCAGTGATCGGACACAAGGGATAGGGGAGACCCAGTACTTC.

This chain links TRBV5-6 with TRBJ2-5; 10 bases align to TRBD2. The V segment lost 4 bases and the J segment 5 bases; nucleotides outside the gene matches: 5. Germline values: CDR1 SGHDT, CDR2 YYEEEE. This CDR3 comprises 14 residues. This chain's CDR3 is CASSDSGGPETQYF. Here the CDR3 DNA reads TGTGCCAGCAGCGATAGCGGGGGGCCTGAGACCCAGTACTTC.

The rearrangement uses TRBV7-2 and TRBJ2-7; TRBD2 might be the D (5 bases). Germline V CDR1 and CDR2: SGHTA, FQGNSA. Trimming shortened V by 5 bases and J by 3 bases, and 17 bases separated the two germline ends. CDR3 size: 15 residues. CDR3 region: CASSLNYGGFYEQYF. In nucleotides, the CDR3 is TGTGCCAGCAGCCTGAATTACGGAGGATTCTACGAGCAGTACTTC.

The chain has TRBV19 and TRBJ1-5, with D maybe TRBD1 (6 bases). The CDR3 consists of 17 residues. V shed 5 bases and J shed 7 bases, with 24 bases lying between them. CDR1 LNHDA and CDR2 SQIVND come from the germline V gene (reference sequence). CDR3 protein: CASSLRGFQGTGQPQHF. For the CDR3, the DNA is TGTGCCAGTAGTCTCCGGGGCTTCCAGGGGACGGGGCAGCCCCAGCATTTT.

This clone was found once. The V gene is TRBV5-6, the J gene TRBJ1-2; 7 bases fit TRBD1. Germline CDR1 and CDR2: SGHDT and YYEEEE. CDR3 size: 15 residues. V lost 4 bases to trimming and J lost 2 bases; unmatched junction nucleotides: 8. CDR3 nucleotides: TGTGCCAGCAGCCCGTGGGACAGTCGCAACTATGGCTACACCTTC. This gives the protein CASSPWDSRNYGYTF.

This chain links TRBV2 with TRBJ1-2; D might be TRBD1 (5 bases). There are 14 residues in the CDR3. CDR1 and CDR2 (germline): SNHLY, FYNNEI. Trimming took 4 bases from V and 6 from J, leaving 15 bases between them. The CDR3 nucleotides are TGTGCCAGCAGTGGATCGAGTTGGGGGGATGGCTACACCTTC. Amino acid sequence: CASSGSSWGDGYTF.

A few counts support this clone. A junction boundary mismatches the germline segment, possibly from a read error. The chain employs TRBV18 and TRBJ1-2; the match to TRBD1 covers 7 bases. Germline loops: CDR1 KGHSH, CDR2 LQKENI. The CDR3 totals 13 residues. CDR3 region: CASSPTGAYAYTF. The CDR3 DNA reads as TGTGCCAGCTCACCCACAGGGGCCTATGCCTACACCTTC.

The rearrangement joins TRBV5-5 to TRBJ1-2; D unresolved. Germline values: CDR1 SGHKS, CDR2 YYEKEE (reference sequence). CDR3 length equals 13 residues. Trimming left V 2 bases short and J 4 bases short, with 9 bases between. The CDR3 loop is CASSFDTSYGYTF. The CDR3 nucleotides are TGTGCCAGCAGCTTCGACACCAGCTATGGCTACACCTTC.

This clone is a singleton in its sample. Other DNA sequences within the sample encode an identical CDR3. This rearrangement joins TRBV29-1 to TRBJ1-5, with 9 bases fitting TRBD1. The CDR3 is made up of 12 amino acids. Trimming cost V 7 bases and J 4 bases; bases outside gene matches: 2. Per the germline V gene, CDR1 is SQVTM and CDR2 is ANQGSEA. The CDR3, as DNA: TGCAGCGCAGGGACAGGGAATCAGCCCCAGCATTTT. Amino acids: CSAGTGNQPQHF.

Turning to this clone: One end of the junction fails to match germline, which may point to a read error. The gene calls are TRBV7-7 and TRBJ2-5, with a weak D call TRBD1 (5 bases). The germline V gene encodes CDR1 SSHAT and CDR2 FNYEAQ (reference sequence). The CDR3 totals 15 residues. CDR3 DNA: TGTGCTAGCAGCTTAGGTGGGCAGGGCCGAGAGACCCAGTACTTC. Protein: CASSLGGQGRETQYF.

V usage is TRBV19 and J usage is TRBJ1-1; D not resolved. The germline V gene has CDR1 LNHDA and CDR2 SQIVND (reference sequence). There are 14 residues in the CDR3. V lost 5 bases, J lost 4 bases, and 14 bases lay in between. The CDR3 DNA reads as TGTGCCAGTAGTTCCCCCGGCGGGCCCACTGAAGCTTTCTTT. It is translated as CASSSPGGPTEAFF.

The chain couples TRBV6-5 to TRBJ1-1, with TRBD1 matching over 9 bases. From germline, CDR1 is MNHEY and CDR2 SVGAGI. CDR3 length: 14 residues. V shed 6 bases and J 4 bases; nucleotides not matched to a gene: 6. The CDR3 sequence: CASRRTGVSTEAFF. DNA of the CDR3: TGTGCCAGCAGAAGGACAGGGGTTAGCACTGAAGCTTTCTTT.

Details on this clone: It is unclear where the CDR3 begins or ends on the DNA, so no DNA is shown, and the CDR3 is as TCRdb lists it. Other DNA sequences in this sample translate to the same CDR3. V is TRBV29-1 and J is TRBJ1-1; the D call of TRBD1 is as the table states it, not checked on the DNA. CDR1 and CDR2 (germline): SQVTM, ANQGSEA. The CDR3 has 14 amino acids, counting both end residues. The CDR3 sequence is CSVGPGQGVTEAFF.

V usage is TRBV4-2 and J usage is TRBJ1-4; 9 bases are a match to TRBD1. The CDR3 has 17 amino acids. Looked up from germline, CDR1 is LGHNA and CDR2 is YNFKEQ. V gave up 5 bases and J gave up 4 bases; unmatched junction bases: 11. The CDR3 DNA sequence: TGTGCCAGCAGCACTGGAGAGTGGGGACAGGGTAATGAAAAACTGTTTTTT. Translating it yields CASSTGEWGQGNEKLFF.

In DNA form, the CDR3 reads TGTGCCAGCAGTTACGGCGGGTTCAGATCGAACTATGGCTACACCTTC. This encodes CASSYGGFRSNYGYTF. This chain links TRBV6-2 or TRBV6-3 with TRBJ1-2; D is unclear. The V gene's germline CDR1 is MNHEY and CDR2 SVGEGT. V shed 2 bases and J shed 2 bases, with 15 bases lying between them. The CDR3 contains 16 residues.

The chain links TRBV25-1 to TRBJ1-3; 8 positions match TRBD1. This CDR3 region has 15 residues. J was trimmed by 5 bases and V by 4 bases; bases with no gene match: 7. Germline lookup yields CDR1 MGHDK and CDR2 SYGVNS. The CDR3 here is CASSVFQGARNTIYF. The CDR3 DNA follows: TGTGCCAGCAGTGTGTTCCAGGGGGCAAGAAACACCATATATTTT.

The V and J genes are TRBV5-6 and TRBJ1-5, with a tentative D call TRBD1 (5 bases). The CDR3 is made up of 14 amino acids. Trimming pared 4 bases from V and 5 bases from J, leaving 13 bases between. CDR1 and CDR2 from the germline V gene are SGHDT and YYEEEE. The CDR3 spells CASSPWPGDQPQHF. The CDR3 nucleotides read TGTGCCAGCAGCCCTTGGCCGGGGGATCAGCCCCAGCATTTT.

V usage is TRBV5-1 and J usage is TRBJ1-5; 7 bases fit TRBD1. Germline V CDR1 and CDR2: SGHRS, YFSETQ. After removal of 4 bases from V and 5 bases from J, the junction contained 12 bases not matched to a gene. This CDR3 is built from 16 residues. The CDR3 reads CASSPHGGGTDQPQHF. In DNA form, the CDR3 reads TGCGCCAGCAGCCCTCATGGGGGTGGGACAGATCAGCCCCAGCATTTT. Based on the CDR3 plus reference TRBV5-1 and TRBJ1-5, the full variable domain is KAGVTQTPRYLIKTRGQQVTLSCSPISGHRSVSWYQQTPGQGLQFLFEYFSETQRNKGNFPGRFSGRQFSNSRSEMNVSTLELGDSALYLCASSPHGGGTDQPQHFGDGTRLSIL.

The chain couples TRBV7-2 to TRBJ2-3, with 8 bases matching TRBD2. The CDR3 extends over 13 amino acids. CDR1 is SGHTA, CDR2 FQGNSA, per germline. The J segment lost 11 bases and the V segment lost 0 bases, leaving 4 bases of the junction unmatched. CDR3 nucleotides: TGTGCCAGCAGCTTAGCTGGGACTAGGGGGCAGTATTTT. Translating it yields CASSLAGTRGQYF.

The J gene is TRBJ2-7, the V gene TRBV19; maybe TRBD2 (6 bases). The CDR3 has 16 residues. The V and J ends lost 0 bases and 3 bases respectively, with 15 bases between them. Germline CDR1 LNHDA, CDR2 SQIVND (reference sequence). The CDR3 region is CASSIDLLRDFYEQYF. DNA for the CDR3: TGTGCCAGTAGTATAGATCTCCTAAGGGACTTCTACGAGCAGTACTTC.

In its sample, this clone was seen once. J is TRBJ1-3 and V is TRBV6-6; D is perhaps TRBD1 (6 bases). This CDR3 contains 16 residues. V lost 2 bases, J lost 0 bases, and 11 bases lay in between. CDR1 is MNHNY and CDR2 is SVGAGI in the germline V gene (reference sequence). CDR3 in DNA: TGTGCCAGCAGTTACGGGGGCCCCTCCTCTGGAAACACCATATATTTT. It codes for CASSYGGPSSGNTIYF.

V and J are TRBV4-3 and TRBJ1-2; the D gene is possibly TRBD1 (5 bases). The CDR3 runs to 15 residues. CDR1 and CDR2 (germline): LGHNA, YSLEER. V lost 0 bases to trimming and J lost 4 bases, with 12 bases between them. The CDR3 protein is CASSQEPQQAYGYTF. The CDR3 DNA follows: TGCGCCAGCAGCCAAGAACCCCAACAGGCCTATGGCTACACCTTC.

The chain carries TRBV6-6 and TRBJ2-1, with 10 bases aligning to TRBD1. Trimming cost V 0 bases and J 8 bases; bases outside gene matches: 7. Germline V gives CDR1 MNHNY, CDR2 SVGAGI (reference sequence). CDR3 length: 16 residues. CDR3 nucleotides: TGTGCCAGCAGTTACTCGAGACAGGGGGCATTGGATGAGCAGTTCTTC. It codes for CASSYSRQGALDEQFF.

V usage is TRBV6-5 and J usage is TRBJ1-2; D not resolved. Germline-derived CDR1 and CDR2 are MNHEY and SVGAGI. Trimming stripped 7 bases from V and 2 bases from J, with 11 bases between. The length of the CDR3 is 13 residues. DNA for the CDR3: TGTGCCAGCATAGGACGAGGGAACTATGGCTACACCTTC. Protein product: CASIGRGNYGYTF.